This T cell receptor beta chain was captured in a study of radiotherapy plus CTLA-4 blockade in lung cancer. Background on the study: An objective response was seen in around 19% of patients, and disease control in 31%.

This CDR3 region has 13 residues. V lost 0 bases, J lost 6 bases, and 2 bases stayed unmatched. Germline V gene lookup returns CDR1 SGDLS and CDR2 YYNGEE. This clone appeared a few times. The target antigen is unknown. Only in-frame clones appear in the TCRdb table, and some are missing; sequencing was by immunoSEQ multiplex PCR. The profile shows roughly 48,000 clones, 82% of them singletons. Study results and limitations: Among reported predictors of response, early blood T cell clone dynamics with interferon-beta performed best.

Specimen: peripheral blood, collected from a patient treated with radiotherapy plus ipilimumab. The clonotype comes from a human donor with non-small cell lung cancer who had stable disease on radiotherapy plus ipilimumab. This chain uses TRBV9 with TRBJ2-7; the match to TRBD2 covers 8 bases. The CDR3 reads CASSVGTSTEQYF. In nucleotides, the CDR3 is TGTGCCAGCAGCGTAGGGACTAGCACCGAGCAGTACTTC.